The 8 T cell receptor beta chains below were found in one sample sequenced in a study of beta chain features in type 1 diabetes. Sequencing targeted expressed TCRB transcripts, as all isolated RNA had been reverse transcribed. The data were produced by immunoSEQ multiplex PCR, yet TCRdb's version contains in-frame clones alone and is incomplete. The sample carries about 250,000 clones, approximately 14% recorded once. The sequencing sample was made of naive CD4+ T cells from blood. The origin of the receptors is a woman in her thirties or forties in good health.

This clone was recorded a few times. The chain employs TRBV5-4 and TRBJ1-1; possible D gene TRBD1, 6 bases. The CDR3 loop spans 14 amino acids. The V and J ends lost 1 base and 1 base respectively, with 8 bases between them. Germline CDR1 SGHNT, CDR2 YYREEE (reference sequence). The CDR3 reads CASSLSGQNTEAFF. The CDR3 nucleotides read TGTGCCAGCAGCTTGTCGGGACAGAACACTGAAGCTTTCTTT.

In this sample, this clone turned up a few times. V and J are TRBV29-1 and TRBJ1-1, with D possibly being TRBD1 (5 bases). This CDR3 spans 13 amino acids. V shed 4 bases and J shed 0 bases, with 9 bases lying between them. The germline gives CDR1 SQVTM, CDR2 ANQGSEA. CDR3: CSVGQTVNTEAFF. The CDR3 DNA follows: TGCAGCGTTGGGCAGACAGTGAACACTGAAGCTTTCTTT.

The V and J genes are TRBV9 and TRBJ1-6; D is ambiguous. The V and J ends lost 2 bases and 6 bases respectively, with 9 bases between them. CDR1 is SGDLS and CDR2 is YYNGEE in the germline V gene. CDR3 length: 14 amino acids. The chain's CDR3 is CASSVAVGNSPLHF. Written as DNA, the CDR3 is TGTGCCAGCAGCGTGGCGGTTGGTAATTCACCCCTCCACTTT.

V usage is TRBV7-2 and J usage is TRBJ2-5, with D possibly TRBD1 on 5 matching bases. Germline assignment: CDR1 SGHTA and CDR2 FQGNSA. This CDR3 region has 14 residues. Trimming removed 2 bases from V and 9 bases from J, with 16 bases in between. The CDR3 bases are TGTGCCAGCAGCTTACGCCAGGGCTGGGCGCCCCAGTACTTC. It codes for CASSLRQGWAPQYF. The full variable domain, rest sourced from reference TRBV7-2 and TRBJ2-5, is GAGVSQSPSNKVTEKGKDVELRCDPISGHTALYWYRQSLGQGLEFLIYFQGNSAPDKSGLPSDRFSAERTGGSVSTLTIQRTQQEDSAVYLCASSLRQGWAPQYFGPGTRLLVL.

A few counts support this clone. The rearrangement joins TRBV7-9 to TRBJ2-7, with D perhaps matching TRBD2 (6 bases). This CDR3 contains 13 residues. The germline V gene has CDR1 SEHNR and CDR2 FQNEAQ (reference sequence). With 4 bases removed from V and 3 bases from J, the gap between germline ends came to 10 bases. CDR3 region: CASSSGLNYEQYF. As DNA, the CDR3 is TGTGCCAGCAGCTCGGGACTGAACTACGAGCAGTACTTC.

This clone occurred many times. This chain connects TRBV25-1 to TRBJ1-2; D is unclear. The germline CDR1 and CDR2 sequences are MGHDK and SYGVNS. V dropped 1 base and J dropped 8 bases, with 5 bases sitting between them. CDR3 length: 11 residues. The CDR3 DNA reads as TGTGCCAGCAGTGAATGGGAGGGCTACACCTTC. This codes for CASSEWEGYTF.

V gene TRBV18 combines with J gene TRBJ2-3; 7 bases line up with TRBD1. Germline CDR1 is KGHSH and CDR2 is LQKENI. CDR3 size: 18 residues. J gave up 2 bases and V 2 bases, and 13 bases lay outside the gene matches. The CDR3 coding sequence is TGTGCCAGCTCACCAGGAGCTGCCAGGGGGTCCATCACAGATACGCAGTATTTT. This sequence encodes CASSPGAARGSITDTQYF.

This clone was counted only a few times. The V and J genes are TRBV15 and TRBJ2-3, with TRBD2 matching over 11 bases. The CDR3 has 16 residues. Trimming removed 5 bases from V and 6 bases from J; junction bases left unmatched: 10. Germline V gene lookup returns CDR1 LNHNV and CDR2 YYDKDF (reference sequence). The CDR3 sequence: CATSYDTSGGADTQYF. The CDR3 DNA follows: TGTGCCACCAGCTATGACACTAGCGGGGGAGCGGATACGCAGTATTTT.